This TCR beta chain was sequenced for a study of cytomegalovirus exposure and HLA in healthy donors. Findings of the study overall: HLA alleles were associated with 17,000 or so TCR beta sequences in a later analysis at 0.05 false discovery rate. Within the data, a cluster of highly shared sequence variants was likely a sequencing artifact. It was confirmed in vitro that a few of the CMV-associated chains were specific for CMV antigens.

A multiplex PCR was run with 60 Vbeta primers and 13 Jbeta primers. Assay: immunoSEQ multiplex PCR; the TCRdb copy retains only in-frame clones and omits some. The table includes 150,000 to 200,000 clones, 79% detected once. Comment on this clone: Its specificity is unknown.

Germline lookup yields CDR1 LGHNA and CDR2 YNFKEQ. V shed 1 base and J 8 bases; nucleotides not matched to a gene: 10. The length of the CDR3 is 16 residues. The TCR was taken from a woman aged 40 to 55 in good health and CMV-seronegative. The chain recombines TRBV4-2 with TRBJ2-1; 8 positions agree with TRBD2. The material sequenced was PBMCs. The CDR3 sequence: CASSQADGRATDEQFF. CDR3 DNA sequence: TGTGCCAGCAGCCAAGCTGACGGGAGGGCGACGGATGAGCAGTTCTTC.